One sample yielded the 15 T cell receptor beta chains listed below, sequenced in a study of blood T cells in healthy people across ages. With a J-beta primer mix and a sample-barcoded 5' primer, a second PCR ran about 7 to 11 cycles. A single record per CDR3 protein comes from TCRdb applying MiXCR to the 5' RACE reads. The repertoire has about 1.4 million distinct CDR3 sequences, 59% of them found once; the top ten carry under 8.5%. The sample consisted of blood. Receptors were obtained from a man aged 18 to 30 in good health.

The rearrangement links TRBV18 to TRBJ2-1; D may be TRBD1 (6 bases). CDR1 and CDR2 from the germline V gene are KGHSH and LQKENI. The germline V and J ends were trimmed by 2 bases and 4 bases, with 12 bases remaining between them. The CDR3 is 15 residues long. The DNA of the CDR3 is TGTGCCAGCTCACCAACCGGGACACAATACAATGAGCAGTTCTTC. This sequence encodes CASSPTGTQYNEQFF.

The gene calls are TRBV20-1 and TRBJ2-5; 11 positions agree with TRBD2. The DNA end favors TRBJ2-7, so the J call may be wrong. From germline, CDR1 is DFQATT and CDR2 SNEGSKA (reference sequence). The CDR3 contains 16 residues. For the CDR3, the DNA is TGCAGTGCTAGAGATCGACTAGCGGGAAACTCCTACGAGCAGTACTTC. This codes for CSARDRLAGNSYEQYF.

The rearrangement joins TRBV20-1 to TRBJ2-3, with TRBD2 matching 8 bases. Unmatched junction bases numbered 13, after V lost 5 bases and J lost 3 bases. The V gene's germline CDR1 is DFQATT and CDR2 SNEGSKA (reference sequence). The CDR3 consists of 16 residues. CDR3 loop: CSARRGGGGLTDTQYF. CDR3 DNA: TGCAGTGCTCGCCGGGGGGGGGGAGGATTGACAGATACGCAGTATTTT.

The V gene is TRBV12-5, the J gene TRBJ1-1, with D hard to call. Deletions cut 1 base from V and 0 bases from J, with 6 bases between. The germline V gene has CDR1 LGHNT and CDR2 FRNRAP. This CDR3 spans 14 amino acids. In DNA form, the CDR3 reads TGTGCTAGTGGTTTGGGCTCAGTGAACACTGAAGCTTTCTTT. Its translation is CASGLGSVNTEAFF.

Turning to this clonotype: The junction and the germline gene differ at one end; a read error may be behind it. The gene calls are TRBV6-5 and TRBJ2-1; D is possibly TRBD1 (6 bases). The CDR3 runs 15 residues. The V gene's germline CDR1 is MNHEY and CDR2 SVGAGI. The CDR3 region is CASSYSRDKGYEQFF. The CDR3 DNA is TGTGCCAGTAGTTACTCGAGGGACAAAGGCTATGAGCAGTTCTTC.

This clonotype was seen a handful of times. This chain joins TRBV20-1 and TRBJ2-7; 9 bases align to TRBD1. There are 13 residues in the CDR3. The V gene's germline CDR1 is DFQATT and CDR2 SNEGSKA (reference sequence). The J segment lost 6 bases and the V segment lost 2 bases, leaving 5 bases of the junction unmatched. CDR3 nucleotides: TGCAGTGCTAGAAGTGGGACAGGGTTCGAGCAGTACTTC. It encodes CSARSGTGFEQYF.

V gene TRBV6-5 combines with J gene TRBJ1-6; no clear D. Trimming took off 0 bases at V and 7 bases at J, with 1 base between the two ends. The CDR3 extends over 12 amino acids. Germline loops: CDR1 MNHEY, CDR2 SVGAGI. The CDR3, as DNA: TGTGCCAGCAGTTACTCGAATTCACCCCTCCACTTT. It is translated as CASSYSNSPLHF.

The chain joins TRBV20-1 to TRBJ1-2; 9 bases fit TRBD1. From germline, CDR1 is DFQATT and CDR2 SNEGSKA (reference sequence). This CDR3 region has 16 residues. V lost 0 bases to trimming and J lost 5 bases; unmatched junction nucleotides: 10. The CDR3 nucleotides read TGCAGTGCTAGAGATCGGACAGGGGCCTCCCCTTATGGCTACACCTTC. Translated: CSARDRTGASPYGYTF.

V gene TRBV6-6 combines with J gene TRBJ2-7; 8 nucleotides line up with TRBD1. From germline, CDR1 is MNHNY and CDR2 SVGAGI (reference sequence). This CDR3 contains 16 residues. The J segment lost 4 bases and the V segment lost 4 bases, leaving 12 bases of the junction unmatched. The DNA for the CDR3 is TGTGCCAGCAGTTCCCCCCCGGACAGGGTTCCTTACGAGCAGTACTTC. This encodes CASSSPPDRVPYEQYF.

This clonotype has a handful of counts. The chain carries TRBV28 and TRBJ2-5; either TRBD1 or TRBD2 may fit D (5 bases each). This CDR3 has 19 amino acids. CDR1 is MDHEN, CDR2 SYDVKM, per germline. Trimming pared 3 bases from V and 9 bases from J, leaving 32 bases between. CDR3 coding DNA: TGTGCCAGCAGTTTTCTGGTCCGGGACGGCGGACGGGGTATCCGGGCCCAGTACTTC. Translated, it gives CASSFLVRDGGRGIRAQYF.

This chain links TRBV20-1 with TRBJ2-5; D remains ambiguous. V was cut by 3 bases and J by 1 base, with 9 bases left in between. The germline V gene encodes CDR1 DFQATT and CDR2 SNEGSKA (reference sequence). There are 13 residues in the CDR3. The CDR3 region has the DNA TGCAGTGCTAGTCGCGCCAGCCAAGAGACCCAGTACTTC. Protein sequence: CSASRASQETQYF.

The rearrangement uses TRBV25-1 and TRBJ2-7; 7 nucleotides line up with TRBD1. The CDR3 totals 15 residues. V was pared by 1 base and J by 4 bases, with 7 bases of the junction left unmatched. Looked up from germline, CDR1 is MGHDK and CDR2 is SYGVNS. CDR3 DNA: TGTGCCAGCAGTGAATCGGGGACAGTGGCATACGAGCAGTACTTC. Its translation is CASSESGTVAYEQYF.

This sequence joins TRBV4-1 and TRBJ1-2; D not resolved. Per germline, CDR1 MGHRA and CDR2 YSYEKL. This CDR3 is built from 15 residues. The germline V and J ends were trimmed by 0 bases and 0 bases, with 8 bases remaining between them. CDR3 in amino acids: CASSQERRSNYGYTF. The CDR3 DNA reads TGCGCCAGCAGCCAAGAAAGAAGGTCTAACTATGGCTACACCTTC.

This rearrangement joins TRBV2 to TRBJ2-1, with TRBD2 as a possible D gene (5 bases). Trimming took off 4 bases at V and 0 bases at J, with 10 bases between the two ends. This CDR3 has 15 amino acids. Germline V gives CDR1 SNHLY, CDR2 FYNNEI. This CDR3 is CASSASGPSYNEQFF. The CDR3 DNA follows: TGTGCCAGCAGTGCGAGCGGACCCTCCTACAATGAGCAGTTCTTC.

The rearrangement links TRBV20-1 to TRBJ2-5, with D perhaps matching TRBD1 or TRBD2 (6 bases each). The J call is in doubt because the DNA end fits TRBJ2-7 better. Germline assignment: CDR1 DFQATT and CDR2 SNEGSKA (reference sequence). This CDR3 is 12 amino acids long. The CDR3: CSALDKGGEQYF. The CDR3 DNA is TGCAGTGCCCTCGATAAGGGGGGCGAGCAGTACTTC.